The source of this T cell receptor beta chain is a study of T cell repertoires in cytomegalovirus infection. MiXCR, applied by TCRdb to the reads, yields one record per CDR3 protein. The sample carries around 450,000 distinct CDR3 sequences, about a third recorded once. Germline V gives CDR1 MGHRA, CDR2 YSYEKL. The CDR3 extends over 16 amino acids. The J segment lost 0 bases and the V segment lost 2 bases, leaving 3 bases of the junction unmatched. The source of this sequence is a human donor in good health (CMV status not recorded). Some clones in this sample may be carry-over from other donors' samples. The sample taken for sequencing was PBMCs. This rearrangement joins TRBV4-1 to TRBJ1-3, with 8 bases lining up with TRBD1. The CDR3 sequence: CASSQMTGASGNTIYF. CDR3 sequence (DNA): TGCGCCAGCAGCCAAATGACAGGGGCCTCTGGAAACACCATATATTTT.